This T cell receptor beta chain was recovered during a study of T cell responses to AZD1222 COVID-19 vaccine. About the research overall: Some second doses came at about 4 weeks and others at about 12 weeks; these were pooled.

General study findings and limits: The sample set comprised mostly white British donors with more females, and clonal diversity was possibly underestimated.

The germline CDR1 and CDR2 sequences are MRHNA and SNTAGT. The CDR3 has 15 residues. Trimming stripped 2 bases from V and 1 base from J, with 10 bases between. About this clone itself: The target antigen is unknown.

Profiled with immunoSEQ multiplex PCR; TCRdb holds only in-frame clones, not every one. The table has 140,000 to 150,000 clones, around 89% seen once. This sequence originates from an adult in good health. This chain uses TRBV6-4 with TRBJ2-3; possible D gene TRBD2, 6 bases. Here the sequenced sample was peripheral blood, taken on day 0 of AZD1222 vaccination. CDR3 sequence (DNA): TGTGCCAGCAGTGACGAGGGACTCGGCACAGATACGCAGTATTTT. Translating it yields CASSDEGLGTDTQYF.